The present TCR beta chain was sequenced within a study of T cells in Graves' hyperthyroidism and ophthalmopathy (dated by TCRdb to the late 2010s). With respect to the entire study: TCR V-J signatures able to tell the groups apart were searched for in a discovery cohort of 95 or so patients, of whom over 40 had Graves' ophthalmopathy and about 60 had stable Graves' hyperthyroidism. The 75 to 100 discovery patients were randomly split 7:3 into training and test sets. Following sampling, methimazole starting at 30 mg daily was given to hyperthyroidism patients, and high-dose intravenous methylprednisolone was given to ophthalmopathy patients. Prospective prediction of ophthalmopathy was tested in an independent validation cohort consisting of 18 to 20 hyperthyroidism patients and approximately 16 patients who later progressed to ophthalmopathy. The study also compared thyroid tissue and blood T-cell repertoires from about six Graves' hyperthyroidism patients. According to the paper, TCR Vbeta CDR3 sequencing was carried out on over 130 peripheral blood samples, which came from over 40 ophthalmopathy, around 75 hyperthyroidism and roughly 17 progressor patients.

Amplification of TCR beta CDR3 regions was carried out from RNA transcripts. The TCR CDR3 was subjected to a first round of RT-PCR using the HTBI primer set and the Qiagen OneStep RT-PCR kit. A second multiplex PCR round built the libraries, followed by size selection and purification. The libraries were sequenced on an Illumina HiSeq2000 using paired-end 100 bp reads. The authors' pipeline ran thus. SOAPnuke was used to process the raw data, with reads discarded if the reads contained adapters or uncalled bases, had a mean Phred below 15, or lacked an exact constant-primer or identifier match. High-quality paired reads were merged with COPE v1.2.5, and unique nucleotide sequences were defined as clonotypes. MiTCR v1.1 was used to align the clonotypes against IMGT TRBV, TRBD and TRBJ reference segments. Analysis was restricted to V-J combinations with a frequency above 0.0001, which covered 98% to 99.2% of repertoires. The TCS score was defined as the ratio of F50 (clonal expansion) to E x V (chaos), calculated using BLOSUM62-based TCRdist between CDR3 peptides within each V-J. Welch's t-statistics and random forest reduced roughly 500 V-J features to around 14, which were used in a naive Bayes classifier (R e1071). Thyroid-blood repertoire similarity was quantified with the Morisita-Horn index. Through fastp at Q25 and MiXCR, TCRdb rebuilt clones from the public reads, retaining in-frame beta chains. For every CDR3 protein sequence, its rows merge into one entry that carries the most common genes and DNA. The V and J calls follow TCRdb's processing rather than the paper's. Within this sample are fewer than 750,000 distinct CDR3 sequences, with 46% of them counted one time only. The ten largest clonotypes hold about 7.8% of the sample.

Stable Graves' hyperthyroidism was defined as no progression to ophthalmopathy during 18 months of follow-up. Hyperthyroidism patients were newly diagnosed, with disease duration under 2 months, and aged 18 to 65 years. Exclusion was applied to patients with uncontrolled infections, other autoimmune diseases, pregnancy or lactation. Diagnoses were established on the basis of clinical symptoms, serum thyroxine and TRAb, thyroid ultrasound, and orbital computed tomography. Total RNA was extracted using Trizol reagent, and RNA quality was assessed on an Agilent 2100 Bioanalyzer. V lost 5 bases and J lost 8 bases; the stretch between them is 12 bases long. CDR1 and CDR2 were assigned from the germline V gene as SGHVS and FNYEAQ. The CDR3 runs 12 amino acids, cysteine and phenylalanine included. The entry retains the CDR3 DNA only, 36 bases that are in frame from base 1. This clonotype was counted a few times. The antigen this receptor binds is unknown. The input lacks base qualities; no much larger clone sits a single base away.

Here is what the overall study found, with its caveats: Most expanded thyroid clonotypes (frequency above 0.001) were also detected in blood, a finding suggesting that blood repertoires may reflect thyroid immune responses. During validation, the model predicted progression to ophthalmopathy a median of approximately 7 months ahead of onset, with just under 71% sensitivity and 72.22% specificity. Ophthalmopathy was separated from stable hyperthyroidism by a 13 V-J signature model, with approximately 89% sensitivity and about 81% specificity obtained in cross-validation and 80%/75% obtained in testing. Sample size was not statistically predetermined, and investigators were not blinded to group allocation.

The receptor comes from a woman younger than 35 with Graves' hyperthyroidism. Rearrangement joined TRBV7-6 to TRBJ1-2; perhaps TRBD1 is the D gene, with 6 bases matching. Sequencing used peripheral blood or thyroid tissue (not recorded which). The CDR3 here reads CASSDRLGGYTF. DNA sequence: TGTGCCAGCAGCGACAGGTTGGGAGGCTACACCTTC.